This TCR beta chain stems from a study of T-cell memory formation after mild COVID-19. Study information: TCR clusters were mostly donor specific. Findings and caveats of the study: Several responding clones turned up in pre-infection memory, indicating that cross-reactive memory may have taken part. Clones contracting day 15 to 85 were balanced CD4/CD8; later expanders leaned CD4+.

TCRdb used MiXCR to reprocess the 5' RACE reads, holding one entry per CDR3 protein. In the table there are roughly 150,000 distinct CDR3 sequences, about an eighth of which are singletons. This clonotype appeared a few times. Its target is not known. The germline gives CDR1 SGHTA, CDR2 FQGNSA. V lost 2 bases to trimming and J lost 7 bases; unmatched junction nucleotides: 6. The CDR3 spans 14 residues. The rearrangement links TRBV7-2 to TRBJ1-1, with 8 nucleotides matching TRBD1. The sequencing sample was made of PBMCs or a T cell subset sorted from them (not recorded which). This clonotype was sampled from a man aged 18 to 35 who had mild COVID-19 (a few samples of this study predate the infection). Cell type and time point are not known. Here the CDR3 DNA reads TGTGCCAGCAGCTTAATCAGGGGGCCGGTTGAAGCTTTCTTT. Translated: CASSLIRGPVEAFF.